The 13 T cell receptor beta chains presented below share a single source sample, sequenced in a study of monozygotic twins with inflammatory bowel disease. Reanalyzing the 5' RACE reads, TCRdb keeps one entry per CDR3 protein, without DNA. In total, the table holds more than 300,000 distinct CDR3 sequences. The sample consisted of blood. Receptor source: a human donor with ulcerative colitis or Crohn's disease, or a healthy co-twin of an affected twin (not recorded which).

This rearrangement joins TRBV7-6 to TRBJ2-7. The CDR3 totals 13 residues. Per the germline V gene, CDR1 is SGHVS and CDR2 is FNYEAQ. CDR3 sequence reads: CASSRHGGNEQYF. The variable domain in full, with the rest retrieved from reference TRBV7-6 and TRBJ2-7, is GAGVSQSPRYKVTKRGQDVALRCDPISGHVSLYWYRQALGQGPEFLTYFNYEAQQDKSGLPNDRFSAERPEGSISTLTIQRTEQRDSAMYRCASSRHGGNEQYFGPGTRLTVT.

This chain joins TRBV29-1 and TRBJ1-2; the D call from TCRdb, TRBD1, cannot be confirmed without DNA. The CDR3 spans 15 residues. Germline CDR1 reads SQVTM; CDR2 reads ANQGSEA. Here the CDR3 reads CSGIDPGQGFGGYTF.

CDR3 region: CASSRDRQGGGYTF. The chain uses TRBV7-2 and TRBJ1-2; the D call of TRBD1 rests on TCRdb alone, since no DNA is present to check it. There are 14 residues in the CDR3. CDR1 is SGHTA and CDR2 is FQGNSA in the germline V gene.

This chain joins TRBV11-2 and TRBJ2-7; absent DNA, TCRdb's TRBD2 call cannot be checked. Germline lookup yields CDR1 SGHAT and CDR2 FQNNGV. The CDR3 is 16 amino acids. The CDR3 sequence: CASSHPPTSGGYEQYF.

V and J are TRBV6-1 and TRBJ1-6; TCRdb's D call, TRBD1, is unchecked because there is no DNA. Germline CDR1 MNHNS, CDR2 SASEGT. The CDR3 has 15 amino acids. The CDR3: CASLPGQGYNSPLHF.

The chain uses TRBV4-1 and TRBJ2-7. The CDR3 has 15 residues. Germline lookup yields CDR1 MGHRA and CDR2 YSYEKL. The CDR3 here is CASSQAHGVGYEQYF.

The J gene is TRBJ1-2, the V gene TRBV5-1; TCRdb's D gene call, TRBD1, goes unchecked for lack of DNA. This CDR3 region has 14 residues. Germline V gene data show CDR1 as SGHRS and CDR2 as YFSETQ. The CDR3 region is CASSSRDSRSGYTF.

V usage is TRBV6-2 or TRBV6-3 and J usage is TRBJ2-4; TCRdb's D call, TRBD2, is unchecked because there is no DNA. The germline gives CDR1 MNHEY, CDR2 SVGEGT. The CDR3 extends over 16 amino acids. CDR3 amino acids: CASSRTSGLAKNIQYF.

This chain uses TRBV5-1 with TRBJ2-5; TCRdb returns TRBD2, unconfirmable since there is no DNA. The CDR3 loop spans 16 amino acids. The germline gives CDR1 SGHRS, CDR2 YFSETQ. This chain's CDR3 is CASSQGLAGDQETQYF. Complete variable domain (other parts from reference TRBV5-1 and TRBJ2-5): KAGVTQTPRYLIKTRGQQVTLSCSPISGHRSVSWYQQTPGQGLQFLFEYFSETQRNKGNFPGRFSGRQFSNSRSEMNVSTLELGDSALYLCASSQGLAGDQETQYFGPGTRLLVL.

The chain employs TRBV20-1 and TRBJ2-3; the TCRdb D gene call, TRBD2, has no DNA to confirm it. This CDR3 is 15 amino acids long. Germline CDR1 is DFQATT and CDR2 is SNEGSKA (reference sequence). CDR3: CSARDRASEADTQYF.

This chain joins TRBV9 and TRBJ2-7; TCRdb indicates TRBD2, and absent DNA this call remains unverified. The CDR3 is made up of 15 amino acids. Germline V gene lookup returns CDR1 SGDLS and CDR2 YYNGEE. CDR3: CASSVGTSGYYEQYF. The variable domain in full, completed from reference TRBV9 and TRBJ2-7, reads DSGVTQTPKHLITATGQRVTLRCSPRSGDLSVYWYQQSLDQGLQFLIQYYNGEERAKGNILERFSAQQFPDLHSELNLSSLELGDSALYFCASSVGTSGYYEQYFGPGTRLTVT.

The chain recombines TRBV12-3 or TRBV12-4 with TRBJ2-3; the D call from TCRdb, TRBD2, cannot be confirmed without DNA. The CDR3 has 16 residues. The CDR3 protein is CASTSQARGRTDTQYF.

This chain connects TRBV5-1 to TRBJ1-5; TCRdb reports TRBD1, a call that lacks DNA to check it against. This CDR3 is 15 amino acids long. Germline-derived CDR1 and CDR2 are SGHRS and YFSETQ. The CDR3 sequence: CASSLAGRSNQPQHF.